The TCR beta chain under discussion was sequenced for a study of blood T cell repertoires in COVID-19 (dated by TCRdb to the early 2020s). About the investigation overall: Samples covering the acute and convalescent phases of COVID-19 were provided by collaborators in the United States, Italy and Spain. Subjects who had been exposed to COVID-19, were actively infected with it, or had recovered from it provided the deeply sampled blood TCRbeta repertoires that made up the dataset. A de-identified subject ID, COVID-19 status, age in years and sex were almost always included in the sample metadata. The material from the prospective study consisted of cDNA or gDNA derived from T cells, B-cell-depleted T cells, or PBMCs. The repertoires were released in a freely available public database intended as a resource for research on the immune response to SARS-CoV-2. HLA class I and class II types, where available, came from metadata supplied by the sample provider rather than from assay-based typing. Samples came from the ongoing ImmuneRACE study (first 160 participants) plus 1,254 subjects from 6 global collaborators.

TCRbeta CDR3 regions were amplified from genomic DNA by means of the immunoSEQ Assay, a bias-controlled multiplex PCR. For the original study's pipeline: The number of nucleated cells in each sample was estimated from the amplification of reference gene primers within the assay. To quantify the absolute abundance of each unique TCRbeta CDR3 rearrangement, sequence reads were collapsed and filtered. For each sample, productive Simpson clonality was calculated by taking the square root of Simpson's diversity index across productive rearrangements. As stored in TCRdb, this immuneACCESS dataset retains in-frame rearrangements with V and J assigned. A fraction of the clones does not appear; measured against another copy, unresolved V genes explain less than half of the discrepancy, and the remainder lacks a known reason. Clonal size and the V and J genes are those of that table, whereas D and trimming came from the DNA. The sample data list 200,000 or so clones, and roughly 90% of these were observed just once. Around 3.8% of the sample rests with the top ten.

In the prospective study, participants were roughly 18 to 90 years old, resided in 25 or so geographic areas of the United States, and were enrolled through a virtual design. In the prospective study, cohorts were assigned on the basis of participant-reported clinical history obtained from a screening survey and a study questionnaire. In the prospective study, mobile phlebotomists collected whole blood, serum and a nasopharyngeal or oropharyngeal swab from each participant. Over a roughly 2-month period, participants in the prospective study had the option of providing additional blood draws and questionnaires. Blood samples from the prospective study were shipped frozen or at room temperature prior to DNA extraction. Beyond this particular receptor, the publication reports: The amount of clinical and demographic metadata varied by source and participant and was provided uncurated.

From a lookup of the germline V gene, CDR1 and CDR2 are SGHVS and FQNEAQ. Trimming costs V 1 base and J 2 bases, and their ends lie 11 bases apart. The CDR3 holds 15 amino acids from the cysteine to the phenylalanine. The DNA shown is the 45-base CDR3, in frame from base 1. A remark on this clone: It lacks a known antigen. Base quality data are lacking; no much larger clone is found one base away.

The chain joins TRBV7-8 to TRBJ1-2; the D segment cannot be called with confidence. Source material: PBMCs or T cells enriched from blood (not recorded which). The clonotype was recovered from a middle-aged woman with acute COVID-19. The nucleotide sequence is TGTGCCAGCAGCTTAGGACACCTAATAAACTATGGCTACACCTTC. It codes for CASSLGHLINYGYTF.